This T cell receptor (beta chain) came from a study of vaccination and CD4 T cells after COVID-19. Overall study context: Each enrolled participant received a two-dose regimen of either BNT162b2 or mRNA-1273 vaccine.

Regarding treatment: 10-day PBMC culture with coronavirus spike peptide pools or control peptides (ViraFEST assay). The CDR3 consists of 15 residues. Germline V gene lookup returns CDR1 LGHNA and CDR2 YSLEER. V gave up 6 bases and J gave up 5 bases; unmatched junction bases: 10. Cultured CD4+ T-cell DNA underwent Oncomine TCR Beta short-read sequencing. Each CDR3 protein is one row after TCRdb ran MiXCR on the PCR reads. The sample has over 10,000 distinct CDR3 sequences, more than 55% seen once. Concerning this clonotype itself: Its antigen remains unknown.

This material consisted of cultured CD4+ T cells from blood, taken after SARS-CoV-2 vaccination. This receptor was taken from a human donor with COVID-19. The chain has TRBV4-3 and TRBJ2-5; TRBD2 agrees at 9 bases. CDR3 region: CASRRTSDRLETQYF. The CDR3 DNA is TGCGCCAGCAGACGGACTAGCGACAGACTCGAGACCCAGTACTTC.